These 19 T cell receptor beta chains share one sample of origin, sequenced in a study of shared clonotypes between healthy human individuals (dated by TCRdb to the early 2020s). The receptor library was made with the immunoSEQ multiplex PCR assay. The source is immuneACCESS, and TCRdb retained only in-frame sequences with V and J called. Part of the clones is not carried over; for the studies checked, unresolved V genes explain less than half of this, and the remainder is unexplained. Within this sample are over 1.4 million clones, with roughly 96% of them counted one time only. The top ten clones comprise over 1% of the sample. Input material: naive CD4+ T cells sorted from blood. The meaning of the sample's cell subset or site label: CD45RA+ positively selected. Receptors originate from a man younger than 45 in good health.

The rearrangement links TRBV10-2 to TRBJ2-7; no firm D call. V was clipped by 7 bases and J by 5 bases, with 15 bases between them. The CDR3 sequence is 13 residues long. From germline, CDR1 is WSHSY and CDR2 SAAADI. This CDR3 is CASTLDRSDEQYF. In nucleotides, the CDR3 is TGCGCCAGCACATTAGACCGATCGGACGAGCAGTACTTC.

This chain connects TRBV27 to TRBJ2-7; TRBD1 matches at 7 bases. The CDR3 runs 14 residues. Germline CDR1 is MNHEY and CDR2 is SMNVEV (reference sequence). Unmatched junction bases numbered 6, after V lost 6 bases and J lost 1 base. This CDR3 reads CASREDRSSYEQYF. CDR3 in DNA: TGTGCCAGCAGAGAGGACAGGAGTTCCTACGAGCAGTACTTC.

J is TRBJ2-1 and V is TRBV9; the D gene is possibly TRBD2 (6 bases). V lost 4 bases and J 0 bases, leaving 17 bases between the germline ends. The CDR3 loop spans 17 amino acids. CDR1 and CDR2 (germline): SGDLS, YYNGEE. CDR3 loop: CASSRSKSGSSYNEQFF. CDR3 DNA sequence: TGTGCCAGCAGCCGCTCAAAAAGCGGGTCCTCCTACAATGAGCAGTTCTTC.

V and J are TRBV9 and TRBJ2-1; 7 bases map to TRBD1. J was trimmed by 2 bases and V by 4 bases; bases with no gene match: 9. Per germline, CDR1 SGDLS and CDR2 YYNGEE. The CDR3 sequence is 16 residues long. CDR3 in amino acids: CASSLTGTATYNEQFF. The DNA of the CDR3 is TGTGCCAGCAGCTTAACCGGGACAGCAACCTACAATGAGCAGTTCTTC.

The gene calls are TRBV5-6 and TRBJ1-1; D might be TRBD1 (5 bases). The CDR3 covers 14 residues. Per the germline V gene, CDR1 is SGHDT and CDR2 is YYEEEE. Between the trimmed V and J ends, which lost 4 bases and 0 bases, there was a span of 10 bases. DNA of the CDR3: TGTGCCAGCAGCCCGACAGTGATGAACACTGAAGCTTTCTTT. It specifies CASSPTVMNTEAFF.

The genes are TRBV4-2 and TRBJ2-6; no definite D call. The CDR3 has 18 residues. From germline, CDR1 is LGHNA and CDR2 YNFKEQ. Trimming took 0 bases from V and 0 from J, leaving 12 bases between them. CDR3 amino acids: CASSQDPGVISGANVLTF. DNA of the CDR3: TGTGCCAGCAGCCAAGATCCAGGCGTAATCTCTGGGGCCAACGTCCTGACTTTC.

Remarks on this clone: The conserved final phenylalanine or tryptophan is absent from the CDR3, which likely points to a read error. Because the CDR3's place on the DNA is in doubt, the DNA is left out and the CDR3 is given as listed by TCRdb. This sequence joins TRBV6-9 and TRBJ2-7; the table names TRBD1, a call not compared with the DNA. CDR1 and CDR2 (germline): MNHGY, SVAAGI. The CDR3 region is 12 residues in length, termini included. CDR3 in amino acids: CASSYSPDRTTY.

J is TRBJ2-2 and V is TRBV6-1; no clear D gene. This CDR3 contains 14 residues. Trimming took 7 bases from V and 0 from J, leaving 9 bases between them. Per the germline V gene, CDR1 is MNHNS and CDR2 is SASEGT. Written as DNA, the CDR3 is TGTGCCAGCACCTTTCTTTCGAACACCGGGGAGCTGTTTTTT. Translated, it gives CASTFLSNTGELFF.

The J gene is TRBJ2-7, the V gene TRBV29-1, with D unresolved. Germline CDR1 SQVTM, CDR2 ANQGSEA. V was clipped by 1 base and J by 2 bases, with 18 bases between them. This CDR3 comprises 16 residues. The CDR3 nucleotides are TGCAGCGTTGAAGGGTCCAGCGCCGGTCTCGCCTACGAGCAGTACTTC. As protein: CSVEGSSAGLAYEQYF.

The rearrangement links TRBV28 to TRBJ2-5, with TRBD2 as a possible D gene (5 bases). Germline V CDR1 and CDR2: MDHEN, SYDVKM. Deletions cut 3 bases from V and 3 bases from J, with 11 bases between. This CDR3 region has 14 residues. In DNA, the CDR3 is TGTGCCAGCAGTTTTTCGGGGTGGGAAGAGACCCAGTACTTC. It codes for CASSFSGWEETQYF.

This clone was seen only once. The chain has TRBV18 and TRBJ1-1, with D tentatively TRBD1 (5 bases). V dropped 3 bases and J dropped 0 bases, with 17 bases sitting between them. Germline V gene sequence: CDR1 KGHSH, CDR2 LQKENI. The CDR3 consists of 17 residues. CDR3 sequence reads: CASSPSRDFQMNTEAFF. The CDR3 DNA is TGTGCCAGCTCACCCTCCCGGGACTTCCAAATGAACACTGAAGCTTTCTTT.

V is TRBV10-3 and J is TRBJ1-4, with D possibly TRBD1 on 6 matching bases. V dropped 9 bases and J dropped 5 bases, with 13 bases sitting between them. Germline V gene sequence: CDR1 ENHRY, CDR2 SYGVKD. The CDR3 totals 13 residues. In nucleotides, the CDR3 is TGTGCCATACAGGGAAAAGAGAATGAAAAACTGTTTTTT. Translated: CAIQGKENEKLFF.

The rearrangement uses TRBV5-4 and TRBJ2-5, with D maybe TRBD2 (6 bases). CDR1 and CDR2 (germline): SGHNT, YYREEE (reference sequence). This CDR3 has 17 residues. Deletions cut 0 bases from V and 1 base from J, with 16 bases between. CDR3 DNA: TGTGCCAGCAGCTTGGGGCCAAGGCGGGACGGCCAAGAGACCCAGTACTTC. Residues: CASSLGPRRDGQETQYF.

The chain couples TRBV4-2 to TRBJ2-7, with D tentatively TRBD2 (6 bases). Trimming took 4 bases from V and 6 from J, leaving 22 bases between them. CDR3 size: 16 residues. Looked up from germline, CDR1 is LGHNA and CDR2 is YNFKEQ. CDR3 coding DNA: TGTGCCAGCAGCCCTAGCGTCCGGGAGCCTTCGTCCGAGCAGTACTTC. This gives the protein CASSPSVREPSSEQYF.

The chain links TRBV28 to TRBJ2-5; D perhaps matches TRBD1 (6 bases). The V end was cut by 6 bases, the J end by 4 bases, with 15 bases between. The CDR3 length is 14 residues. The germline V gene encodes CDR1 MDHEN and CDR2 SYDVKM. CDR3 protein: CASSPTGYRETQYF. In DNA, the CDR3 is TGTGCCAGCAGCCCTACAGGGTATCGAGAGACCCAGTACTTC.

The chain recombines TRBV6-5 with TRBJ2-1; no clear D. The CDR3 totals 16 residues. V lost 2 bases to trimming and J lost 0 bases, with 11 bases between them. Looked up from germline, CDR1 is MNHEY and CDR2 is SVGAGI. The CDR3 here is CASSYLSVPSYNEQFF. The DNA for the CDR3 is TGTGCCAGCAGTTACCTTTCGGTCCCCTCCTACAATGAGCAGTTCTTC.

V is TRBV30 and J is TRBJ2-1; maybe TRBD1 (5 bases). Germline values: CDR1 GTSNPN, CDR2 SVGIG (reference sequence). V lost 1 base and J lost 4, with 14 bases in between. The CDR3 covers 15 residues. CDR3 region: CAWSGGRVVYNEQFF. The CDR3 DNA reads TGTGCCTGGAGTGGGGGCAGAGTCGTGTACAATGAGCAGTTCTTC. The full variable domain, rest sourced from reference TRBV30 and TRBJ2-1, is SQTIHQWPATLVQPVGSPLSLECTVEGTSNPNLYWYRQAAGRGLQLLFYSVGIGQISSEVPQNLSASRPQDRQFILSSKKLLLSDSGFYLCAWSGGRVVYNEQFFGPGTRLTVL.

V usage is TRBV28 and J usage is TRBJ1-2; unclear D gene. This CDR3 is built from 9 residues. Deletions cut 10 bases from V and 2 bases from J, with 2 bases between. Germline V gene data show CDR1 as MDHEN and CDR2 as SYDVKM. CDR3 amino acids: CATNYGYTF. Written as DNA, the CDR3 is TGTGCCACCAACTATGGCTACACCTTC.

The chain's CDR3 is CAWGVRGSNEQFF. In DNA, the CDR3 is TGTGCCTGGGGAGTTCGCGGATCCAATGAGCAGTTCTTC. The chain joins TRBV30 to TRBJ2-1; no reliable D call. Per germline, CDR1 GTSNPN and CDR2 SVGIG (reference sequence). The CDR3 is made up of 13 amino acids. The ends were cut back, 5 bases at V and 6 bases at J, with 14 bases in the middle.